The 14 T cell receptor beta chains in this list originate from one sample, sequenced in a study of OX40 agonist ivuxolimab in advanced cancers. Method: immunoSEQ multiplex PCR; TCRdb's copy keeps in-frame clones and lacks some. In the table there are around 100,000 clones, 90% of which are singletons. Sequencing used CD4+ or CD8+ T cells sorted from blood, obtained in a trial of the OX40 agonist ivuxolimab. These receptors originate from an adult with an advanced solid tumor such as melanoma, head and neck, liver or kidney cancer.

The V and J genes are TRBV6-1 and TRBJ1-1, with D maybe TRBD1 (6 bases). The CDR3 spans 15 residues. Germline V CDR1 and CDR2: MNHNS, SASEGT. V was clipped by 5 bases and J by 4 bases, with 17 bases between them. The CDR3 loop is CASSKFRGSSTEAFF. CDR3 DNA sequence: TGTGCCAGCAGTAAATTCAGGGGATCGAGCACTGAAGCTTTCTTT.

The chain couples TRBV11-2 to TRBJ2-1; the match to TRBD1 covers 7 bases. Germline V gives CDR1 SGHAT, CDR2 FQNNGV. V lost 4 bases and J lost 6; bases outside the gene matches: 9. The CDR3 is 15 amino acids. CDR3 sequence: CASSSYRGIINEQFF. DNA of the CDR3: TGTGCCAGCAGCTCCTACAGGGGAATTATCAATGAGCAGTTCTTC.

V usage is TRBV5-1 and J usage is TRBJ2-5; D may be TRBD1 (5 bases). Germline-derived CDR1 and CDR2 are SGHRS and YFSETQ. The ends were cut back, 4 bases at V and 7 bases at J, with 17 bases in the middle. The CDR3 has 14 residues. DNA for the CDR3: TGCGCCAGCAGCCCCATCCCGGACCAGGGGACCCAGTACTTC. Translating it yields CASSPIPDQGTQYF.

The V and J genes are TRBV6-1 and TRBJ1-2, with TRBD1 matching over 8 bases. Germline lookup yields CDR1 MNHNS and CDR2 SASEGT. The ends lost 8 bases at V and 2 bases at J; junction bases unmatched: 4. The CDR3 is made up of 13 amino acids. The CDR3 nucleotides read TGTGCCAGCGGACGGACAGGGAACTATGGCTACACCTTC. Translating it yields CASGRTGNYGYTF.

This clone was picked up one time. The chain recombines TRBV19 with TRBJ1-2, with TRBD1 identical over 7 bases. The germline CDR1 and CDR2 sequences are LNHDA and SQIVND (reference sequence). The CDR3 has 12 residues. Unmatched junction bases numbered 6, after V lost 8 bases and J lost 6 bases. CDR3 sequence reads: CASWRTGNGYTF. The CDR3 coding sequence is TGTGCCAGTTGGCGGACAGGCAATGGCTACACCTTC.

The chain joins TRBV9 to TRBJ2-2; 7 bases agree with TRBD2. This CDR3 is built from 17 residues. Per germline, CDR1 SGDLS and CDR2 YYNGEE. With V trimmed by 4 bases and J by 0 bases, 9 bases remained unmatched. CDR3 sequence reads: CASSLGASGTNTGELFF. CDR3 bases: TGTGCCAGCAGCCTAGGGGCTAGCGGAACGAACACCGGGGAGCTGTTTTTT.

The V call is TRBV29-1, the J call TRBJ1-1, with TRBD1 identical over 7 bases. Germline V gene data show CDR1 as SQVTM and CDR2 as ANQGSEA. This CDR3 comprises 13 residues. J was trimmed by 2 bases and V by 2 bases; bases with no gene match: 2. DNA for the CDR3: TGCAGCGTTGAACAGGGGGGTAACACTGAAGCTTTCTTT. Its protein is CSVEQGGNTEAFF. Supplemented by reference TRBV29-1 and TRBJ1-1, the full variable domain reads SAVISQKPSRDICQRGTSLTIQCQVDSQVTMMFWYRQQPGQSLTLIATANQGSEATYESGFVIDKFPISRPNLTFSTLTVSNMSPEDSSIYLCSVEQGGNTEAFFGQGTRLTVV.

The rearrangement uses TRBV5-1 and TRBJ2-1; D possibly corresponds to TRBD2 (5 bases). CDR1 and CDR2 from the germline V gene are SGHRS and YFSETQ. The germline V and J ends were trimmed by 1 base and 6 bases, with 14 bases remaining between them. CDR3 length equals 15 residues. The CDR3 spells CASSLPLTNFNEQFF. The DNA of the CDR3 is TGCGCCAGCAGCTTGCCCCTGACTAACTTCAATGAGCAGTTCTTC. Full variable domain (rest looked up from reference TRBV5-1 and TRBJ2-1): KAGVTQTPRYLIKTRGQQVTLSCSPISGHRSVSWYQQTPGQGLQFLFEYFSETQRNKGNFPGRFSGRQFSNSRSEMNVSTLELGDSALYLCASSLPLTNFNEQFFGPGTRLTVL.

J is TRBJ1-2 and V is TRBV28; D uncertain. The CDR3 length is 12 residues. From germline, CDR1 is MDHEN and CDR2 SYDVKM. Trimming stripped 8 bases from V and 2 bases from J, with 9 bases between. CDR3 sequence (DNA): TGTGCCAGCCGGGATCCCAACTATGGCTACACCTTC. This gives the protein CASRDPNYGYTF.

The chain links TRBV5-1 to TRBJ2-7, with TRBD2 matching over 9 bases. J lost 3 bases, V lost 5 bases, and 6 bases had no gene match. This CDR3 comprises 14 residues. Germline loops: CDR1 SGHRS, CDR2 YFSETQ. The CDR3: CASRSLAGNYEQYF. In DNA form, the CDR3 reads TGCGCCAGCAGGTCTCTAGCGGGAAACTACGAGCAGTACTTC.

On this clone: Other DNA sequences in the same sample also yield this CDR3. This chain joins TRBV19 and TRBJ1-1; 7 bases agree with TRBD1. Germline V lookup: CDR1 LNHDA, CDR2 SQIVND (reference sequence). After removal of 7 bases from V and 10 bases from J, the junction contained 15 bases not matched to a gene. There are 14 residues in the CDR3. The CDR3 spells CASTPPGTVGRAFF. In nucleotides, the CDR3 is TGTGCCAGTACTCCACCCGGGACAGTCGGACGAGCTTTCTTT. Together with reference TRBV19 and TRBJ1-1, the CDR3 gives the full variable domain: DGGITQSPKYLFRKEGQNVTLSCEQNLNHDAMYWYRQDPGQGLRLIYYSQIVNDFQKGDIAEGYSVSREKKESFPLTVTSAQKNPTAFYLCASTPPGTVGRAFFGQGTRLTVV.

CDR3 loop: CASSALTGAGTRANEQFF. Here the CDR3 DNA reads TGTGCCAGCAGTGCCCTCACAGGGGCCGGGACTAGAGCGAATGAGCAGTTCTTC. The chain carries TRBV27 and TRBJ2-1; TRBD2 might be the D (8 bases). The germline V gene encodes CDR1 MNHEY and CDR2 SMNVEV (reference sequence). The ends were cut back, 5 bases at V and 7 bases at J, with 27 bases in the middle. The CDR3 totals 18 residues.

The chain employs TRBV30 and TRBJ1-2, with TRBD1 matching over 12 bases. Germline V gives CDR1 GTSNPN, CDR2 SVGIG (reference sequence). The CDR3 has 17 residues. J was trimmed by 4 bases and V by 0 bases; bases with no gene match: 9. In nucleotides, the CDR3 is TGTGCCTGGAGTGTAAGGGACAGGGGGCGTAGGGGCTATGGCTACACCTTC. Translated, it gives CAWSVRDRGRRGYGYTF.

V usage is TRBV5-4 and J usage is TRBJ1-2, with D uncertain. V lost 4 bases, J lost 4 bases, and 5 bases lay in between. Germline lookup yields CDR1 SGHNT and CDR2 YYREEE (reference sequence). The CDR3 has 11 amino acids. The CDR3 DNA reads TGTGCCAGCAGCAGTATCTATGGCTACACCTTC. The encoded protein is CASSSIYGYTF.